This T cell receptor (beta chain) was obtained from a study of identical twins. This clonotype was recorded a few times. Per the germline V gene, CDR1 is LGHDT and CDR2 is YNNKEL (reference sequence). The CDR3 is made up of 16 amino acids. The J segment lost 4 bases and the V segment lost 1 base, leaving 8 bases of the junction unmatched. Each CDR3 protein is one row after TCRdb ran MiXCR on the 5' RACE reads. The repertoire holds roughly 250,000 distinct CDR3 sequences, over 12% seen once, with 8.8% in the top ten. The receptor's source is a woman aged 18-30 years in good health. This sequence joins TRBV3-1 and TRBJ2-7; 9 bases fit TRBD1. The specimen was memory (CD45RO+) T cells sorted from blood. CDR3 in DNA: TGTGCCAGCAGCCAAGTCACGGGACAGGGTTCATACGAGCAGTACTTC. Translated, it gives CASSQVTGQGSYEQYF.